The clone carrying this T cell receptor beta chain has ten or more counts. The data are from a study of blood T cells in healthy people across ages. Germline values: CDR1 SGHTA, CDR2 FQGNSA. This CDR3 region has 13 residues. Trimming removed 5 bases at V and 11 bases at J, with 18 bases between. With a J-beta primer mix and a sample-barcoded 5' primer, a second PCR ran about 7 to 12 cycles. The authors tagged each cDNA molecule using a template-switch adaptor with 12 random nucleotides. TCRdb reprocessed the 5' RACE reads via MiXCR and lists one record per CDR3 protein. The table lists approximately 800,000 distinct CDR3 sequences, about 34% of them singletons. Isolated per sample were at least 7 million PBMCs.

The material sequenced was blood. The clonotype originates from a man aged 18-30 years in good health. The chain links TRBV7-2 to TRBJ1-1, with D uncertain. The CDR3 DNA reads as TGTGCCAGCAGCCCGGGCCGCAGGCTTTATGCTTTCTTT. It translates to CASSPGRRLYAFF.